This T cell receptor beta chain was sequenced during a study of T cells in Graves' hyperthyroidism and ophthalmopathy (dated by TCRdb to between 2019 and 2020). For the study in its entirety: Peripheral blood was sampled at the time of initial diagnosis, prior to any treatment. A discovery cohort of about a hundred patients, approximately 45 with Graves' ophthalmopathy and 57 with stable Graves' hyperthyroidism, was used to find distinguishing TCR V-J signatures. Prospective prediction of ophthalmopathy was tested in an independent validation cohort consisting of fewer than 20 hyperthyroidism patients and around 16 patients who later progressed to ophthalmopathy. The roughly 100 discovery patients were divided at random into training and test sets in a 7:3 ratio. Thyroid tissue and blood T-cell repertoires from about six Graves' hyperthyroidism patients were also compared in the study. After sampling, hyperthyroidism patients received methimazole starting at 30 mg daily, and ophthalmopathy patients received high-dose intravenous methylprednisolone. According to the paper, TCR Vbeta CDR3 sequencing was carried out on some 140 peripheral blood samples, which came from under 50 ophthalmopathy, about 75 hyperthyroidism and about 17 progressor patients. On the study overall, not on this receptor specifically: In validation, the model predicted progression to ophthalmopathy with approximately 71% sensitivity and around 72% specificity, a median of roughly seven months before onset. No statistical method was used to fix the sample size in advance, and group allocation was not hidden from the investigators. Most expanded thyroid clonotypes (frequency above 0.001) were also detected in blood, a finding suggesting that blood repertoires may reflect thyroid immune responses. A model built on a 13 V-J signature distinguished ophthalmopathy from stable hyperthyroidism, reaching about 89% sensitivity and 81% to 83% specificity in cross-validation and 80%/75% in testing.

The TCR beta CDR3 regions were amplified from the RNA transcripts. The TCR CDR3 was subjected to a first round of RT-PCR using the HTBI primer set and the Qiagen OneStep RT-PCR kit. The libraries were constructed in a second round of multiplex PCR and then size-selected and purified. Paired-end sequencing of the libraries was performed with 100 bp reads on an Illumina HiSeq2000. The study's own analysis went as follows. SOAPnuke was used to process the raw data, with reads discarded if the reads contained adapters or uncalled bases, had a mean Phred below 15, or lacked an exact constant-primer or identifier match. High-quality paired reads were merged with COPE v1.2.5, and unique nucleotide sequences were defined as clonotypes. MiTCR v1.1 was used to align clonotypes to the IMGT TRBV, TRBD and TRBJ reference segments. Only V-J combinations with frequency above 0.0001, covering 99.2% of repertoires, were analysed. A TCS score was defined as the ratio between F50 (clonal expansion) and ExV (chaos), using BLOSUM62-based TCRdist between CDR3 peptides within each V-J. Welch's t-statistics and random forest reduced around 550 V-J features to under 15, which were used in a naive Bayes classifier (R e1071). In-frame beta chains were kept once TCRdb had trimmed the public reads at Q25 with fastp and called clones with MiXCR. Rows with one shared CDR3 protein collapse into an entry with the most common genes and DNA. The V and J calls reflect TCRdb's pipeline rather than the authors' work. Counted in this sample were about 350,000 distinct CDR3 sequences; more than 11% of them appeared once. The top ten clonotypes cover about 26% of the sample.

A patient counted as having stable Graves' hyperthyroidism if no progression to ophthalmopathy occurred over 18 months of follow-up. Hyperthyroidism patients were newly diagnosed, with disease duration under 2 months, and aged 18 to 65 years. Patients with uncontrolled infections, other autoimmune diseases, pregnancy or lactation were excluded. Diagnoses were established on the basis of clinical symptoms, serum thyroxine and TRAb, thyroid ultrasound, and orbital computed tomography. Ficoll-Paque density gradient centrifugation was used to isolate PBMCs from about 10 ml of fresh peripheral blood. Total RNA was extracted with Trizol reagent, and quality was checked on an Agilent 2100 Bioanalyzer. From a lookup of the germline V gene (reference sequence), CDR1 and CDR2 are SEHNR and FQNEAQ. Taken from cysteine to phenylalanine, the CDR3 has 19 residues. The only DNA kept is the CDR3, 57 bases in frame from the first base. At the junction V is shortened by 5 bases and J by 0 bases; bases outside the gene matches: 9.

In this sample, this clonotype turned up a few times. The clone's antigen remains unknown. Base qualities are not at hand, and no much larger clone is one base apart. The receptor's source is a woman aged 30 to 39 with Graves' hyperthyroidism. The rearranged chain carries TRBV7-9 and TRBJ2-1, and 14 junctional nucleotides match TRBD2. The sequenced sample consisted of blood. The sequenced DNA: TGTGCCAGCAGCCAAGGGACTAGCGGGAGTCTGGGCTCCTACAATGAGCAGTTCTTC. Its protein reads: CASSQGTSGSLGSYNEQFF. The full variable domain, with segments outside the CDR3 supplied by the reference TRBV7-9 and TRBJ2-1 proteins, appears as DTGVSQNPRHKITKRGQNVTFRCDPISEHNRLYWYRQTLGQGPEFLTYFQNEAQLEKSRLLSDRFSAERPKGSFSTLEIQRTEQGDSAMYLCASSQGTSGSLGSYNEQFFGPGTRLTVL.